The 13 T cell receptor beta chains reported below all come from one sample, sequenced in a study of OX40 agonist ivuxolimab in advanced cancers. Data came from immunoSEQ multiplex PCR; TCRdb stores just in-frame clones and leaves some out. The sample shows over 40,000 clones, about 85% of them seen only once. The input for sequencing was CD4+ or CD8+ T cells sorted from blood, taken in a trial of the OX40 agonist ivuxolimab. Source of these receptors: an adult with an advanced solid tumor such as melanoma, head and neck, liver or kidney cancer.

This chain links TRBV5-1 with TRBJ2-3; 15 bases are a match to TRBD2. Germline loops: CDR1 SGHRS, CDR2 YFSETQ. CDR3 length: 15 amino acids. V trimming: 4 bases; J trimming: 6 bases; junction bases outside the gene matches: 3. CDR3 amino acids: CASSLGTSGRDTQYF. The CDR3, as DNA: TGCGCCAGCAGCCTCGGGACTAGCGGGAGGGATACGCAGTATTTT.

The CDR3 spells CASGSLSGRAGSTDTQYF. CDR3 coding DNA: TGTGCCAGCGGCTCCCTTAGCGGGAGGGCGGGTAGCACAGATACGCAGTATTTT. V and J are TRBV11-2 and TRBJ2-3, with TRBD2 matching 11 bases. There are 18 residues in the CDR3. V lost 8 bases and J lost 0; bases outside the gene matches: 13. Germline V gene lookup returns CDR1 SGHAT and CDR2 FQNNGV.

The chain has TRBV28 and TRBJ1-2; no definite D call. V dropped 3 bases and J dropped 6 bases, with 20 bases sitting between them. Germline V gives CDR1 MDHEN, CDR2 SYDVKM. The CDR3 has 16 amino acids. This CDR3 reads CASSLHTPLKANGYTF. The CDR3 nucleotides are TGTGCCAGCAGTTTGCACACTCCCCTTAAGGCGAATGGCTACACCTTC.

The chain recombines TRBV28 with TRBJ1-2, with unresolved D. The ends were cut back, 3 bases at V and 2 bases at J, with 10 bases in the middle. The CDR3 covers 14 residues. Germline assignment: CDR1 MDHEN and CDR2 SYDVKM. CDR3 loop: CASSLGVGNYGYTF. The DNA for the CDR3 is TGTGCCAGCAGTTTGGGTGTCGGGAACTATGGCTACACCTTC.

The CDR3 DNA sequence: TGTGCCAGCACCCCCGACATAACCCCGGGGAAGCTGTTTTTT. Protein product: CASTPDITPGKLFF. The chain has TRBV6-5 and TRBJ2-2, with D tentatively TRBD2 (5 bases). Germline CDR1 and CDR2: MNHEY and SVGAGI. The CDR3 contains 14 residues. Trimming pared 7 bases from V and 12 bases from J, leaving 21 bases between.

On this clone itself: Germline is not matched at one junction end, which may reflect a read error. The J gene is TRBJ2-7, the V gene TRBV7-2; 14 nucleotides match TRBD2. The CDR3 has 14 amino acids. The germline V gene has CDR1 SGHTA and CDR2 FQGNSA. The CDR3 protein is CASSSSRGLAGGHF. The CDR3 DNA sequence: TGTGCCAGCAGCTCCTCTCGCGGACTAGCGGGAGGTCACTTC.

This chain connects TRBV27 to TRBJ1-5; no definite D call. CDR1 and CDR2 (germline): MNHEY, SMNVEV (reference sequence). The CDR3 sequence is 16 residues long. V lost 5 bases, J lost 5 bases, and 19 bases lay in between. CDR3: CASSPRGALPHQPQHF. In nucleotides, the CDR3 is TGTGCCAGCAGTCCCCGGGGAGCCCTTCCTCATCAGCCCCAGCATTTT.

The chain links TRBV18 to TRBJ2-7; the D is unclear. CDR1 is KGHSH and CDR2 is LQKENI in the germline V gene. The CDR3 is 14 residues long. V dropped 2 bases and J dropped 2 bases, with 10 bases sitting between them. CDR3 sequence reads: CASSPSGGAYEQYF. CDR3 in DNA: TGTGCCAGCTCACCATCGGGTGGGGCCTACGAGCAGTACTTC.

This clone came up once. The V and J genes are TRBV6-5 and TRBJ1-3, with D possibly being TRBD1 (5 bases). V gave up 3 bases and J gave up 9 bases, with 15 bases separating them. The CDR3 length is 14 residues. Germline CDR1 is MNHEY and CDR2 is SVGAGI. Here the CDR3 DNA reads TGTGCCAGCAGTTATGGGGGGAAAGGGAGCACCATATATTTT. Translating gives CASSYGGKGSTIYF.

This chain connects TRBV6-4 to TRBJ1-1, with 8 nucleotides matching TRBD1. Losses at the gene ends were 0 bases for V and 9 bases for J; bases not matched to a gene: 3. Germline V lookup: CDR1 MRHNA, CDR2 SNTAGT. This CDR3 comprises 13 residues. The CDR3 is CASSDSPGGKAFF. The CDR3 nucleotides are TGTGCCAGCAGTGACTCGCCAGGGGGCAAAGCTTTCTTT.

The V gene is TRBV19, the J gene TRBJ2-7; no clear D. This CDR3 has 15 residues. Germline V gives CDR1 LNHDA, CDR2 SQIVND (reference sequence). V dropped 4 bases and J dropped 3 bases, with 16 bases sitting between them. The CDR3 here is CASSSDWRSNYEQYF. In DNA, the CDR3 is TGTGCCAGTAGTAGCGATTGGCGGTCGAACTACGAGCAGTACTTC. The whole variable domain, filled in from reference TRBV19 and TRBJ2-7, reads DGGITQSPKYLFRKEGQNVTLSCEQNLNHDAMYWYRQDPGQGLRLIYYSQIVNDFQKGDIAEGYSVSREKKESFPLTVTSAQKNPTAFYLCASSSDWRSNYEQYFGPGTRLTVT.

The chain uses TRBV6-5 and TRBJ1-1; D might be TRBD1 (6 bases). Trimming removed 5 bases at V and 0 bases at J, with 10 bases between. This CDR3 comprises 14 residues. The germline CDR1 and CDR2 sequences are MNHEY and SVGAGI. The CDR3 is CASSLDRVNTEAFF. The CDR3 DNA reads TGTGCCAGCAGTCTGGACAGAGTGAACACTGAAGCTTTCTTT.

J is TRBJ1-1 and V is TRBV6-6, with D perhaps TRBD1 (5 bases). The CDR3 is made up of 12 amino acids. V dropped 5 bases and J dropped 7 bases, with 11 bases sitting between them. Germline V gene lookup returns CDR1 MNHNY and CDR2 SVGAGI (reference sequence). The CDR3, as DNA: TGTGCCAGCAGTCAAGCGACAGTTGAAGCTTTCTTT. Translated, it gives CASSQATVEAFF.